This T cell receptor (beta chain) was recorded in a study of cytomegalovirus exposure and HLA in healthy donors. Study observations and caveats: In a later analysis, approximately 18,000 TCR beta sequences were associated with HLA alleles at 0.05 false discovery rate.

Use of 60 Vbeta and 13 Jbeta primers characterized the PCR. Measured with immunoSEQ multiplex PCR; TCRdb has only the in-frame clones, and not every one. Here the sample spans 150,000 or so clones, over 65% being singletons. Comment on this clone: Its antigen is unidentified.

The sequence was obtained from a man between 18 and 35 years old in good health and CMV-seropositive. Input material: PBMCs.

CDR3 nucleotides: TGTGCCACAGCGGAGTACAATGAGCAGTTCTTC. It yields the protein CATAEYNEQFF. The rearrangement links TRBV19 to TRBJ2-1; maybe TRBD2 (5 bases). CDR1 and CDR2 (germline): LNHDA, SQIVND (reference sequence). The CDR3 sequence is 11 residues long. Trimming stripped 10 bases from V and 4 bases from J, with 8 bases between.